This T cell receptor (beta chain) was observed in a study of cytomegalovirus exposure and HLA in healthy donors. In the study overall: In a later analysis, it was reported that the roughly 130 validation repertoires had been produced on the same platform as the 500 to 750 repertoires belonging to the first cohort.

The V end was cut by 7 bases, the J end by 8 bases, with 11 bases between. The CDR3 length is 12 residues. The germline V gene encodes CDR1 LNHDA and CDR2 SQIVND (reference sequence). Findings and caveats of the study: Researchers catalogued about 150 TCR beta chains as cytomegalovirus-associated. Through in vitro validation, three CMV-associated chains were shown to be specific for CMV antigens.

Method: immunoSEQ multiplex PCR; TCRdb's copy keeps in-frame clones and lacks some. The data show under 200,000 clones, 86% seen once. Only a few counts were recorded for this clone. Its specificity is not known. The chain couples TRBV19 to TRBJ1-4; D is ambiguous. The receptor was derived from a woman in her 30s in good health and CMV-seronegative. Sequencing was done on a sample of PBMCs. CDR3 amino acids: CASNAGPEKLFF. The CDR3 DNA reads TGTGCCAGTAACGCCGGGCCCGAAAAACTGTTTTTT.